These 21 T cell receptor beta chains were sequenced from one sample in a study of cytomegalovirus exposure and HLA in healthy donors. PCR employed 60 Vbeta and 13 Jbeta primers. The assay was immunoSEQ multiplex PCR, and TCRdb's table has in-frame clones only and misses some. The sample shows fewer than 110,000 clones, more than 75% of them seen only once. Sequencing was carried out using PBMCs. The receptors shown here come from a woman between 18 and 30 years old in good health and CMV-seropositive.

The chain couples TRBV7-2 to TRBJ1-1, with D hard to call. Germline V gene data show CDR1 as SGHTA and CDR2 as FQGNSA. V lost 1 base, J lost 0 bases, and 9 bases lay in between. The CDR3 has 15 amino acids. This chain's CDR3 is CASSLVAGMNTEAFF. The DNA for the CDR3 is TGTGCCAGCAGCTTAGTGGCCGGGATGAACACTGAAGCTTTCTTT.

The chain links TRBV29-1 to TRBJ1-2, with 11 nucleotides matching TRBD1. Germline CDR1 is SQVTM and CDR2 is ANQGSEA. Losses at the gene ends were 5 bases for V and 4 bases for J; bases not matched to a gene: 9. This CDR3 spans 15 amino acids. The CDR3 protein is CSVRTGGLGGYGYTF. The CDR3 DNA sequence: TGCAGCGTTAGGACAGGGGGCTTGGGGGGCTATGGCTACACCTTC.

The rearrangement uses TRBV20-1 and TRBJ1-1; D ambiguous. The V gene's germline CDR1 is DFQATT and CDR2 SNEGSKA (reference sequence). The V end lost 3 bases, the J end lost 6 bases, and 5 bases lay between the germline ends. The CDR3 contains 10 residues. The CDR3 DNA follows: TGCAGTGCTAGCGTCCCTGAAGCTTTCTTT. Its translation is CSASVPEAFF.

This chain connects TRBV6-1 to TRBJ1-4; 12 positions agree with TRBD1. The CDR3 is 15 amino acids. After removal of 5 bases from V and 7 bases from J, the junction contained 5 bases not matched to a gene. Per the germline V gene, CDR1 is MNHNS and CDR2 is SASEGT. DNA of the CDR3: TGTGCCAGCAGTACCCGGGACAGGGGGCCTGAAAAACTGTTTTTT. Protein: CASSTRDRGPEKLFF.

V is TRBV19 and J is TRBJ2-1; D remains unclear. Germline CDR1 reads LNHDA; CDR2 reads SQIVND (reference sequence). The CDR3 has 16 residues. Trimming shortened V by 3 bases and J by 3 bases, and 15 bases separated the two germline ends. The CDR3 is CASSINPFRDYNEQFF. The DNA for the CDR3 is TGTGCCAGTAGTATTAACCCTTTCCGAGACTACAATGAGCAGTTCTTC.

This chain uses TRBV18 with TRBJ1-1; a possible D gene is TRBD1 (6 bases). CDR3 length equals 13 residues. Trimming cost V 5 bases and J 12 bases, with 19 bases left between them. In germline, CDR1 is KGHSH, CDR2 LQKENI. Here the CDR3 DNA reads TGTGCCAGCTCATCTACAGGGTCCTGGATGACTTTCTTT. It translates to CASSSTGSWMTFF.

This chain uses TRBV5-8 with TRBJ2-1; 8 bases are a match to TRBD1. Trimming removed 1 base from V and 8 bases from J; junction bases left unmatched: 14. From germline, CDR1 is SGHTS and CDR2 YDEGEE. The CDR3 has 17 amino acids. As DNA, the CDR3 is TGTGCCAGCAGCTTGTCGTCAGGGGGCATAGGAGACCATGAGCAGTTCTTC. Its translation is CASSLSSGGIGDHEQFF.

The chain is built from TRBV29-1 and TRBJ1-2; D is unclear. The germline CDR1 and CDR2 sequences are SQVTM and ANQGSEA. Trimming removed 3 bases from V and 3 bases from J, with 23 bases in between. CDR3 length: 17 residues. The CDR3 spells CSVETIGVSGNYYGYTF. CDR3 nucleotides: TGCAGCGTTGAGACGATTGGGGTCAGCGGGAATTACTATGGCTACACCTTC.

The J gene is TRBJ2-5, the V gene TRBV21-1; the D segment call TRBD1 is taken from the table without a DNA check. TRBV21-1 is listed as a pseudogene. This CDR3 is built from 18 residues. Written as DNA, the CDR3 is TGTGCCAGCAGCAAACATAACAGGGGGGCGCAAGATTTAGAGACCCAGTACTTC. Its translation is CASSKHNRGAQDLETQYF.

This clone has just a few counts. CDR3 loop: CAASTGQGMRTEAFF. In DNA, the CDR3 is TGTGCTGCCTCTACGGGACAGGGAATGAGGACTGAAGCTTTCTTT. The rearrangement links TRBV2 to TRBJ1-1, with 9 bases matching TRBD1. CDR3 size: 15 residues. From germline, CDR1 is SNHLY and CDR2 FYNNEI.

This rearrangement joins TRBV7-8 to TRBJ1-3; D remains ambiguous. Trimming pared 2 bases from V and 0 bases from J, leaving 14 bases between. The germline V gene encodes CDR1 SGHVS and CDR2 FQNEAQ. The CDR3 is made up of 17 amino acids. CDR3 in amino acids: CASSLRNPVNSGNTIYF. CDR3 nucleotide sequence: TGTGCCAGCAGCTTAAGAAACCCAGTTAACTCTGGAAACACCATATATTTT.

The chain uses TRBV7-2 and TRBJ2-7; D call uncertain. The germline V and J ends were trimmed by 4 bases and 2 bases, with 18 bases remaining between them. The CDR3 has 16 amino acids. Germline loops: CDR1 SGHTA, CDR2 FQGNSA. The CDR3 sequence is CASSSSSGMVAYEQYF. The CDR3 DNA reads as TGTGCCAGCAGCTCCTCCAGTGGTATGGTGGCCTACGAGCAGTACTTC.

The rearrangement uses TRBV6-1 and TRBJ2-7; D gene ambiguous. Germline V lookup: CDR1 MNHNS, CDR2 SASEGT. This CDR3 comprises 16 residues. The ends were cut back, 2 bases at V and 1 base at J, with 15 bases in the middle. CDR3 coding DNA: TGTGCCAGCAGTGAATTGATCAAATCCCTATCCTACGAGCAGTACTTC. Residues: CASSELIKSLSYEQYF.

The chain is built from TRBV4-1 and TRBJ1-4, with 9 bases that match TRBD1. Trimming cost V 0 bases and J 5 bases; bases outside gene matches: 10. Per the germline V gene, CDR1 is MGHRA and CDR2 is YSYEKL. This CDR3 is 18 amino acids long. CDR3 protein: CASSQEVSGTGRNEKLFF. The DNA for the CDR3 is TGCGCCAGCAGCCAAGAGGTTTCGGGGACAGGGCGGAATGAAAAACTGTTTTTT.

This clone has a handful of counts. The genes are TRBV5-8 and TRBJ2-2; D is possibly TRBD1 (5 bases). V was trimmed by 3 bases and J by 0 bases, leaving 12 bases between them. This CDR3 is built from 16 residues. Germline-derived CDR1 and CDR2 are SGHTS and YDEGEE. CDR3 bases: TGTGCCAGCAGCTCCAGGGTGGGTACGAACACCGGGGAGCTGTTTTTT. It encodes CASSSRVGTNTGELFF.

The DNA for the CDR3 is TGCGCCAGCAGCTACCAACGACAGGGGGCTAATTTTAGGGATAATTCACCCCTCCACTTT. Its translation: CASSYQRQGANFRDNSPLHF. This chain links TRBV5-1 with TRBJ1-6, with 10 bases lining up with TRBD1. V was pared by 3 bases and J by 5 bases, with 17 bases of the junction left unmatched. This CDR3 region has 20 residues. The germline V gene has CDR1 SGHRS and CDR2 YFSETQ.

The chain has TRBV5-1 and TRBJ2-1; 16 bases are shared with TRBD2. Germline V gene data show CDR1 as SGHRS and CDR2 as YFSETQ. The V gene end was trimmed by 4 bases and the J gene end by 4 bases; junction bases not matched to a gene: 8. The CDR3 spans 18 residues. CDR3 loop: CASSPGTSGGVLYNEQFF. Written as DNA, the CDR3 is TGCGCCAGCAGCCCAGGGACTAGCGGGGGGGTTCTATACAATGAGCAGTTCTTC.

The chain couples TRBV30 to TRBJ2-7; possible D gene TRBD1, 6 bases. V lost 4 bases and J lost 10, with 17 bases in between. The germline CDR1 and CDR2 sequences are GTSNPN and SVGIG (reference sequence). The CDR3 has 12 amino acids. The CDR3 protein is CAWTLSTGSQYF. Here the CDR3 DNA reads TGTGCCTGGACCCTCTCGACAGGATCACAGTACTTC.

The chain joins TRBV7-9 to TRBJ1-6, with 10 bases lining up with TRBD1. After removal of 5 bases from V and 8 bases from J, the junction contained 3 bases not matched to a gene. Germline V gene lookup returns CDR1 SEHNR and CDR2 FQNEAQ (reference sequence). This CDR3 has 14 amino acids. The CDR3 sequence: CASSKGTGDSPLHF. Here the CDR3 DNA reads TGTGCCAGCAGCAAGGGGACAGGGGATTCACCCCTCCACTTT.

This chain joins TRBV30 and TRBJ1-5, with D perhaps matching TRBD1 (6 bases). The V gene lost 1 base and the J gene lost 4 bases, with 8 bases spanning the gap. In germline, CDR1 is GTSNPN, CDR2 SVGIG (reference sequence). The CDR3 is 13 residues long. Here the CDR3 reads CAWSAQGNQPQHF. In DNA form, the CDR3 reads TGTGCCTGGAGTGCGCAGGGGAATCAGCCCCAGCATTTT.

CDR3 nucleotide sequence: TGTGCCAGCAGTGTTTCAGGGGGCGCGGGCACTGAAGCTTTCTTT. As protein: CASSVSGGAGTEAFF. The chain uses TRBV25-1 and TRBJ1-1, with TRBD1 identical over 8 bases. With 4 bases clipped from V and 4 bases from J, the junction kept 8 bases outside the gene matches. CDR3 length: 15 amino acids. CDR1 and CDR2 (germline): MGHDK, SYGVNS. Filled out from reference TRBV25-1 and TRBJ1-1, the complete variable domain reads EADIYQTPRYLVIGTGKKITLECSQTMGHDKMYWYQQDPGMELHLIHYSYGVNSTEKGDLSSESTVSRIRTEHFPLTLESARPSHTSQYLCASSVSGGAGTEAFFGQGTRLTVV.